The entry below gives a single TCR beta chain sequence along with its context. The CDR3 is 12 amino acids. Germline CDR1 is SGHRS and CDR2 is YFSETQ. The V and J ends lost 5 bases and 3 bases, in that order; junction bases with no gene match: 0. The data are from a study of blood T cell repertoires in COVID-19. Study overall: PBMCs, B-cell-depleted T cells, or T cells provided the cDNA or gDNA that made up the material.

The authors' processing: Estimates of nucleated cell counts were drawn from the amplification of reference gene primers. The data were produced by immunoSEQ multiplex PCR, yet TCRdb's version contains in-frame clones alone and is incomplete. The DNA was the basis for D and trimming; V, J and clone size are from that table. The data contain under 150,000 clones, about four fifths of them singletons. This clonotype originated in a man at least 80 years old with acute or convalescent COVID-19. V and J are TRBV5-1 and TRBJ2-5; 8 nucleotides line up with TRBD1. The sample consisted of peripheral blood. Written as DNA, the CDR3 is TGCGCCAGCAGGACAGGGGAAGAGACCCAGTACTTC. Its protein product is CASRTGEETQYF.